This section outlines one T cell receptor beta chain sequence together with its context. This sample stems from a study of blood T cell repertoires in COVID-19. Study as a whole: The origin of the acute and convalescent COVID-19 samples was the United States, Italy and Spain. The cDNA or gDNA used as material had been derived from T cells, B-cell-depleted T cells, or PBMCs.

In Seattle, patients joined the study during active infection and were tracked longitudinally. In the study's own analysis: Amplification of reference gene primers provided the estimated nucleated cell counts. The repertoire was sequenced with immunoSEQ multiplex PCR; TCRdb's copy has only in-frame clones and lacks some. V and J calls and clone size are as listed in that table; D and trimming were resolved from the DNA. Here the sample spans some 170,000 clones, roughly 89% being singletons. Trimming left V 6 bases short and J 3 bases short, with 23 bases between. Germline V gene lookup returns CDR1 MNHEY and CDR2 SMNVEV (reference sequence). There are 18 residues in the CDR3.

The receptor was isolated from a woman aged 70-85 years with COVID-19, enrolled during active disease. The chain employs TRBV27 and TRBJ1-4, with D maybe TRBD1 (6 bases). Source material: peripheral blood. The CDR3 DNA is TGTGCCAGCAGCCGGCTGACAGGTGGCTTTCGGGCTAATGAAAAACTGTTTTTT. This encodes CASSRLTGGFRANEKLFF.